This TCR beta chain was sequenced during a study of T cell clonotyping in hematopoietic cell transplantation. Whole-study context: Cytoreduction preceded collection of pretransplant recipient samples. Study-wide results and limits: Without cell sorting, CD4 versus CD8 contributions remain unresolved. Graft donor and pretransplant recipient Inverse Simpson Index values predicted broader posttransplant TCR diversity.

Regarding time point: recipient sample about 28 days before transplant, after cytoreduction. Germline lookup yields CDR1 LNHDA and CDR2 SQIVND (reference sequence). The germline V and J ends were trimmed by 7 bases and 2 bases, with 12 bases remaining between them. The CDR3 consists of 14 residues. Repertoires were generated with immunoSEQ multiplex PCR, while TCRdb's copy carries only in-frame clones and drops some. Seen here are 29,000 or so clones, about three quarters observed once, and the top ten hold less than 7%. With respect to this clone: Its antigen is as yet unknown.

The sample in question was peripheral blood mononuclear cells, obtained before stem cell transplant. This clonotype was sampled from a woman aged 30 to 39 with chronic myeloid leukemia. Some clones in this sample may be carry-over from other donors' samples. V gene TRBV19 combines with J gene TRBJ1-3; D ambiguous. The CDR3, as DNA: TGTGCCAGTACTACACAGAGGGCTGGAAACACCATATATTTT. Its translation is CASTTQRAGNTIYF.